The 4 T cell receptor beta chains reported below all come from one sample, sequenced in a study of shared clonotypes between healthy human individuals. TCRdb's table, derived via immunoSEQ multiplex PCR, lists solely in-frame clones and lacks some. This sample has 640,000 or so clones, with around 72% found just once. The sample comprised memory CD4+ T cells sorted from blood. Noted subset: CD45RA-negative fraction. These receptor sequences come from a woman aged 25 to 39 in good health.

V usage is TRBV11-2 and J usage is TRBJ1-2; D might be TRBD1 (5 bases). This CDR3 comprises 14 residues. Germline CDR1 SGHAT, CDR2 FQNNGV. V was clipped by 7 bases and J by 4 bases, with 16 bases between them. CDR3 residues: CASTNHEGSYGYTF. Here the CDR3 DNA reads TGTGCCAGCACCAATCACGAGGGGTCCTATGGCTACACCTTC.

The V gene is TRBV7-2, the J gene TRBJ1-2; the match to TRBD1 covers 7 bases. The CDR3 length is 13 residues. Germline trimming cut 6 bases from V and 8 bases from J; bases unmatched to any gene: 9. In germline, CDR1 is SGHTA, CDR2 FQGNSA. This CDR3 reads CASRRAQGGGYTF. The DNA for the CDR3 is TGTGCCAGCAGGCGGGCCCAGGGGGGCGGCTACACCTTC.

This clone was recorded once. This chain joins TRBV11-3 and TRBJ2-7, with TRBD1 identical over 9 bases. Germline V gives CDR1 SGHNT, CDR2 YENEEA. The CDR3 is made up of 12 amino acids. Trimming removed 4 bases from V and 12 bases from J; junction bases left unmatched: 7. The CDR3 region is CASSSEGDRVYF. The CDR3 coding sequence is TGTGCCAGCAGCTCAGAAGGGGACAGGGTGTACTTC.

The chain couples TRBV28 to TRBJ2-2; TRBD2 aligns across 11 bases. Germline lookup yields CDR1 MDHEN and CDR2 SYDVKM. The trim removed 6 bases at V and 5 bases at J, leaving 5 bases unmatched. The CDR3 covers 15 residues. CDR3 residues: CASRRLAGLTGELFF. CDR3 sequence (DNA): TGTGCCAGCAGACGACTAGCGGGACTTACCGGGGAGCTGTTTTTT.